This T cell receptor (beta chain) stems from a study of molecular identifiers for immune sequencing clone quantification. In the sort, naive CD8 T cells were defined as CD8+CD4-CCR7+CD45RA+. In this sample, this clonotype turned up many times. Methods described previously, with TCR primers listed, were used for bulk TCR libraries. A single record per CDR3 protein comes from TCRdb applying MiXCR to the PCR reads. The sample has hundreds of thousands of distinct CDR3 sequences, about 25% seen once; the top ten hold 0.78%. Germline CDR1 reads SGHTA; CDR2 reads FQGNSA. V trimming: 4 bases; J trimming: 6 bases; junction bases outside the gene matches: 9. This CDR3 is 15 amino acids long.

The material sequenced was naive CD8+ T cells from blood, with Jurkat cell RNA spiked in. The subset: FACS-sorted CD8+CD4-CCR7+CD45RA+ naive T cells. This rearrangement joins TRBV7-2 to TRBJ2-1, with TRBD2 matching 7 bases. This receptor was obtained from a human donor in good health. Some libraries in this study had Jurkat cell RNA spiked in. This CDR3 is CASSWGGTIVNEQFF. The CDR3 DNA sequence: TGTGCCAGCAGCTGGGGGGGGACTATAGTCAATGAGCAGTTCTTC.